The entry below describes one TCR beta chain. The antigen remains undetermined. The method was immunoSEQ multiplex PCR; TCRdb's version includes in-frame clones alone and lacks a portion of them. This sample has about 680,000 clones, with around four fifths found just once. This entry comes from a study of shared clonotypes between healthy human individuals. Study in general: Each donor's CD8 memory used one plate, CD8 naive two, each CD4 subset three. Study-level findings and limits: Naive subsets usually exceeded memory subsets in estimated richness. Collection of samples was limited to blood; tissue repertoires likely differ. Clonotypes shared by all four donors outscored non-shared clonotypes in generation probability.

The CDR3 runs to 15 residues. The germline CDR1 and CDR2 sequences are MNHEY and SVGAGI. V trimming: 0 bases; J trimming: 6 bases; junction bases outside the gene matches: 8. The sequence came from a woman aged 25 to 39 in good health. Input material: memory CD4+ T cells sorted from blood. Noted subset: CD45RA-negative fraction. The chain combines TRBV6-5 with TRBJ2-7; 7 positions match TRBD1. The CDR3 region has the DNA TGTGCCAGCAGTTACTCTGGACAGGCAGTCTCCGAGCAGTACTTC. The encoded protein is CASSYSGQAVSEQYF.